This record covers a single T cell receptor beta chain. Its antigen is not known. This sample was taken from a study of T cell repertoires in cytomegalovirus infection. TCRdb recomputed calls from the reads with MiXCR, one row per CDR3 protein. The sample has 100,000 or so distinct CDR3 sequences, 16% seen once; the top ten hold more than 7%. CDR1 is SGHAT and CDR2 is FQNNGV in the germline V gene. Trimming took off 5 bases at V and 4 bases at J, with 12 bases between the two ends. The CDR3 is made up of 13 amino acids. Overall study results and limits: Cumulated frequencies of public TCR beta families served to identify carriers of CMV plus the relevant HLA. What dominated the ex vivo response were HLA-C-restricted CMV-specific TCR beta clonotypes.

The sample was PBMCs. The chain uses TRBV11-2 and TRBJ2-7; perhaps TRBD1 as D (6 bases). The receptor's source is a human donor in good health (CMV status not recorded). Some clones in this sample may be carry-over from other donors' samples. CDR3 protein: CASSPGQLYEQYF. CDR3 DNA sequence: TGTGCCAGCAGCCCGGGACAACTATACGAGCAGTACTTC. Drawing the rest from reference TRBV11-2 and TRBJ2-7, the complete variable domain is EAGVAQSPRYKIIEKRQSVAFWCNPISGHATLYWYQQILGQGPKLLIQFQNNGVVDDSQLPKDRFSAERLKGVDSTLKIQPAKLEDSAVYLCASSPGQLYEQYFGPGTRLTVT.